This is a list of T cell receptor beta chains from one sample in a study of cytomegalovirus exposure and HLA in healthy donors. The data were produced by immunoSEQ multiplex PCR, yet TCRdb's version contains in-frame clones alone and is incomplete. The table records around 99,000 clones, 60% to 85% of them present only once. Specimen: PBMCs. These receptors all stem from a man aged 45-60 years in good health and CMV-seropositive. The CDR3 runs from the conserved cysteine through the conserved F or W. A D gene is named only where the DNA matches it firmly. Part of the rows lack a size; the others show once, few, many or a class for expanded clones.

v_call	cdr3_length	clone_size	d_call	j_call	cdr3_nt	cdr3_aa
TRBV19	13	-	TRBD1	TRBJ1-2	TGTGCCAGTAGTATCCGGACAGGGCATGGCTACACCTTC	CASSIRTGHGYTF
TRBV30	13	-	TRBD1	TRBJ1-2	TGTGCCTGGAGGCAGGGGGCTAACTATGGCTACACCTTC	CAWRQGANYGYTF
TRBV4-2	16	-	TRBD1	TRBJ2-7	TGTGCCAGCAGCCAGGGAACGGGACAGGGGGTCTACGAGCAGTACTTC	CASSQGTGQGVYEQYF
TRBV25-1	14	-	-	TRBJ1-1	TGTGCCAGCAGTGAGACACAACGGAACACTGAAGCTTTCTTT	CASSETQRNTEAFF
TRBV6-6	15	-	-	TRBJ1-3	TGTGCCAGCAGTTACGACCGACTCTCTGGAAACACCATATATTTT	CASSYDRLSGNTIYF
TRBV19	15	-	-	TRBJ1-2	TGTGCCAGTAGTATTGGGGGGGCAAGATCCTATGGCTACACCTTC	CASSIGGARSYGYTF
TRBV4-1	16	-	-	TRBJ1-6	TGCGCCAGCAGCCAATCGCTTCAGGGGAGGGCATCACCCCTCCACTTT	CASSQSLQGRASPLHF
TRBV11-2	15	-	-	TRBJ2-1	TGTGCCAGCAGCGATCACGTTAGCTCCTACAATGAGCAGTTCTTC	CASSDHVSSYNEQFF
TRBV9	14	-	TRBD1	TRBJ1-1	TGTGCCAGCAGCGTAGAAGGACAGGGAACTGAAGCTTTCTTT	CASSVEGQGTEAFF
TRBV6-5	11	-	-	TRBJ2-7	TGTGCCAGCTTCGGGTCCTACGAGCAGTACTTC	CASFGSYEQYF
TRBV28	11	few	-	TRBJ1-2	TGTGCCAGCAGTTCAAACGGGGGCTACACCTTC	CASSSNGGYTF
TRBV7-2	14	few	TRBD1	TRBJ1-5	TGTGCCAGCAGCGCCGACAGGGGTAATCAGCCCCAGCATTTT	CASSADRGNQPQHF
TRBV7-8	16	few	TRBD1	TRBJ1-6	TGTGCCAGCAGCAACCAGCCACAGGGGAAATTGGAGACCCTCCACTTT	CASSNQPQGKLETLHF
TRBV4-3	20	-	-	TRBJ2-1	TGCGCCAGCAGCCAAGATAGGAGGAGCTTAGTGGGGTTCTCCTACAATGAGCAGTTCTTC	CASSQDRRSLVGFSYNEQFF
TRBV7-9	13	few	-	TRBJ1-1	TGTGCCAGCAGCATGGTAGGGGACACTGAAGCTTTCTTT	CASSMVGDTEAFF
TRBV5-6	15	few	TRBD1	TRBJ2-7	TGTGCCAGCAGCCGCCGATTGACAGGGGATTACGAGCAGTACTTC	CASSRRLTGDYEQYF
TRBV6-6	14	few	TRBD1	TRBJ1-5	TGTGCCAGCAGTGGGGGACAGAGAAATCAGCCCCAGCATTTT	CASSGGQRNQPQHF
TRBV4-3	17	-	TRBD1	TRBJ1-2	TGCGCCAGCAGCCAAGACCCCGGGACAGGTGGATTTTTTGGCTACCCCTTC	CASSQDPGTGGFFGYPF
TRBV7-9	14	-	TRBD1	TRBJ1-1	TGTGCCAGCAGCTTAAAGGGGGCTGACGCTGAAGCTTTCTTT	CASSLKGADAEAFF
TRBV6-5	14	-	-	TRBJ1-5	TGTGCCAGCAGTTACGCCAGGGGCAATCAGCCCCAGCATTTT	CASSYARGNQPQHF
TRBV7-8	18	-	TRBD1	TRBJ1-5	TGTGCCAGCAGCGGGATCCGGGACAGTTCCTATAGCAATCAGCCCCAGCATTTT	CASSGIRDSSYSNQPQHF
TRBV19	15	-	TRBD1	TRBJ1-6	TGTGCCAGTAGTATCGGGACAGGGAGGTTGTCACCCCTCCACTTT	CASSIGTGRLSPLHF
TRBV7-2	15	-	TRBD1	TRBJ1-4	TGTGCCAGCAGCTTGGGAGGGACAGGGGTAGAAAAACTGTTTTTT	CASSLGGTGVEKLFF
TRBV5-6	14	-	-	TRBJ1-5	TGTGCCAGCAGCTTTGCTGGCGGCGGACAGCCCCAGCATTTT	CASSFAGGGQPQHF
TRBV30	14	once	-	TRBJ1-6	TGTGCCTGTGGGGGGTACGAATCTAATTCACCCCTCCACTTT	CACGGYESNSPLHF
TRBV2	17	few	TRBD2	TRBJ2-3	TGTGCCAGCAGTGATGTCCGCGCTAGCGGGGTAACAGATACGCAGTATTTT	CASSDVRASGVTDTQYF
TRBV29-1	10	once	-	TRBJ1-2	TGCAGCGCCAGGGACTATGGCTACACCTTC	CSARDYGYTF
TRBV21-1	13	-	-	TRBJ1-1	TGTGCCAGCAGCCCCCCGTTGAACACTGAAGCTTTCTTT	CASSPPLNTEAFF
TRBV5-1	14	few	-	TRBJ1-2	TGCGCCAGCAGCTTGGCGCAGGTAGGCTATGGCTACACCTTC	CASSLAQVGYGYTF
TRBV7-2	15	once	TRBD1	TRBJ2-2	TGTGCCAGCAGACCTGACAGGGTCGACACCGGGGAGCTGTTTTTT	CASRPDRVDTGELFF
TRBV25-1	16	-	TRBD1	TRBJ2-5	TGTGCCAGCAGTGATAACTGGGAGACAGGGGTGGAGACCCAGTACTTC	CASSDNWETGVETQYF
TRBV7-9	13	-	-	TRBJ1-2	TGTGCCAGCAGCACAGAAGGCTTAAGGCCCTACACCTTC	CASSTEGLRPYTF
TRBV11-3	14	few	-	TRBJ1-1	TGTGCCAGCAGCTTAGGCCCGGGGAACACTGAAGCTTTCTTT	CASSLGPGNTEAFF